The 25 T cell receptor beta chains below come from one sample, sequenced in a study of tumor and adjacent non-tumor tissue in lung cancer. TCRbeta libraries were built with three rounds of nested PCR, modified from ARM-PCR. TCRdb processed the multiplex PCR reads anew with MiXCR; each CDR3 protein has one entry. The sample records about 110,000 distinct CDR3 sequences, roughly 73% being singletons. RNA was extracted from bulk tissue without any cell sorting. The specimen was lung tumor tissue. The source is a woman between 55 and 75 years old with non-small cell lung cancer.

In DNA, the CDR3 is TGTGCCAGCAGTAGCCCTACGTTCGACAGGATAAGGGGGTACCAAGAGACCCAGTACTTC. This translates into CASSSPTFDRIRGYQETQYF. The chain couples TRBV6-5 to TRBJ2-5; maybe TRBD1 (6 bases). V shed 5 bases and J shed 0 bases, with 28 bases lying between them. CDR3 size: 20 residues. Per germline, CDR1 MNHEY and CDR2 SVGAGI.

The chain joins TRBV14 to TRBJ2-7; D remains unclear. Trimming took 4 bases from V and 10 from J, leaving 14 bases between them. CDR1 is SGHDN and CDR2 is FVKESK in the germline V gene. The length of the CDR3 is 12 residues. CDR3 protein: CASSLDRREQYF. In DNA form, the CDR3 reads TGTGCCAGCAGCCTAGACCGCCGCGAACAGTACTTC.

In the case of this clonotype: This CDR3 fails to terminate in the conserved phenylalanine or tryptophan, so it likely reflects a read error. The chain is built from TRBV11-3 and TRBJ1-1, with a weak D call TRBD1 (5 bases). There are 18 residues in the CDR3. The germline CDR1 and CDR2 sequences are SGHNT and YENEEA. The CDR3 DNA sequence: TGTGCCAGCAGCTTAATTGGGCTGCCGGGACGGATCAACACCGAAGCTTTCATT. Translating it yields CASSLIGLPGRINTEAFI.

Points on this clonotype: This could be a read error, since a much larger clone is one nucleotide away. V is TRBV7-2 and J is TRBJ1-3; D not certain. There are 13 residues in the CDR3. V was shortened by 5 bases and J by 7 bases, with 12 bases between the two germline ends. The germline CDR1 and CDR2 sequences are SGHTA and FQGNSA. The CDR3 DNA is TGTGCCAGCAGCCCCCAAACTCGTAACACCATATATTTT. Translation gives CASSPQTRNTIYF.

The sample holds many counts of this clonotype. This chain connects TRBV6-8 to TRBJ2-1; 9 nucleotides match TRBD1. V shed 6 bases, J shed 1 base, and the junction held 10 bases outside the gene matches. The CDR3 covers 17 residues. Germline V gene lookup returns CDR1 MNHGY and CDR2 SAAAGT. In nucleotides, the CDR3 is TGTGCCAGCAGCCCCGGGACAGGGAACCGGTCCTACAATGAGCAGTTCTTC. It codes for CASSPGTGNRSYNEQFF.

The chain joins TRBV6-5 to TRBJ2-1; 7 nucleotides line up with TRBD1. CDR3 length equals 15 residues. J gave up 6 bases and V 6 bases, and 11 bases lay outside the gene matches. The germline V gene has CDR1 MNHEY and CDR2 SVGAGI. The CDR3 is CASSLGQATLNEQFF. The CDR3 DNA is TGTGCCAGCAGCCTCGGACAGGCCACTCTCAATGAGCAGTTCTTC.

A note on this clonotype: Given a much more abundant clone one base away, this may be a read error. The chain employs TRBV2 and TRBJ2-7; D is possibly TRBD1 (5 bases). Trimming stripped 2 bases from V and 2 bases from J, with 10 bases between. Germline CDR1 SNHLY, CDR2 FYNNEI. CDR3 length: 14 amino acids. This CDR3 reads CASSEQGSPYEQYF. CDR3 sequence (DNA): TGTGCCAGCAGTGAACAGGGAAGCCCCTACGAGCAGTACTTC.

Remarks on this clonotype: An end of the junction differs from the germline gene, which may be a read error. The chain employs TRBV20-1 and TRBJ2-2; D may correspond to TRBD1 or TRBD2 (6 bases each). Germline CDR1 is DFQATT and CDR2 is SNEGSKA (reference sequence). The CDR3 is 15 residues long. The CDR3 loop is CCARATRRDTGELFF. The CDR3 bases are TGCTGTGCTAGAGCCACACGGCGGGACACCGGGGAGTTGTTTTTT.

As regards this clonotype: At one of its ends the junction is not consistent with the germline gene, which may arise from a read error. The CDR3 spells CASSGNGPDYNEQSF. In nucleotides, the CDR3 is TGTGCCAGCAGTGGTAACGGGCCCGATTACAATGAGCAGTCCTTC. The chain uses TRBV28 and TRBJ2-1; D is undetermined. The CDR3 is 15 residues long. Per germline, CDR1 MDHEN and CDR2 SYDVKM.

The gene calls are TRBV11-2 and TRBJ1-2; possible D gene TRBD1, 6 bases. V lost 1 base to trimming and J lost 14 bases, with 23 bases between them. Looked up from germline, CDR1 is SGHAT and CDR2 is FQNNGV. There are 15 residues in the CDR3. CDR3 nucleotide sequence: TGTGCCAGCAGCTTAGTACAGGACAGCCCGCATGGCTTGACCTTC. Translating it yields CASSLVQDSPHGLTF.

This clonotype was recorded a few times. Relative to the germline gene, one junction end is altered; a read error may explain this. The V call is TRBV6-5, the J call TRBJ1-4; D unclear. The length of the CDR3 is 13 residues. Germline CDR1 and CDR2: MNHEY and SVGAGI. This chain's CDR3 is CTSSYRSREKLFF. The CDR3 DNA reads as TGTACCAGCAGTTACCGTTCTAGGGAAAAACTGTTTTTT.

Note on this clonotype: This may be a read error: a much more frequent sequence differs by one nucleotide. The rearrangement uses TRBV12-3 or TRBV12-4 and TRBJ1-1; a possible D gene is TRBD1 (6 bases). The CDR3 runs to 11 residues. The CDR3 sequence is CTSSIQGRAFF. The CDR3 DNA is TGTACCAGCAGTATTCAGGGGAGAGCTTTCTTT.

This clonotype was observed a single time. A junction end diverges from the germline sequence, so it may reflect a read error. The chain links TRBV11-2 to TRBJ2-7; no reliable D call. There are 14 residues in the CDR3. The germline gives CDR1 SGHAT, CDR2 FQNNGV. The CDR3 protein is CTSSPNAVTYEQYF. CDR3 coding DNA: TGTACCAGCAGCCCGAACGCGGTTACCTACGAGCAGTACTTC.

About this clonotype: The CDR3 does not end in the conserved phenylalanine or tryptophan, so this is likely a read error. The gene calls are TRBV11-2 and TRBJ1-1; D is uncertain. V was cut by 9 bases and J by 6 bases, with 20 bases left in between. This CDR3 spans 14 amino acids. The germline CDR1 and CDR2 sequences are SGHAT and FQNNGV. The CDR3 DNA reads TGTGCCAGTAGCCCCGGAGTGGGATTACCTGAAGCTTTCATT. Translating gives CASSPGVGLPEAFI.

About this clonotype itself: Germline is not matched at one junction end, which may reflect a read error. The V and J genes are TRBV10-2 and TRBJ2-7; no reliable D call. Germline assignment: CDR1 WSHSY and CDR2 SAAADI. The CDR3 length is 14 residues. DNA for the CDR3: TGCACCAGCATTGAGTCGGGTCTTTCCTACGAGCAGTACTTC. Its protein product is CTSIESGLSYEQYF.

Details on this clonotype: A junction end diverges from the germline sequence, so it may reflect a read error. This chain connects TRBV28 to TRBJ1-2; possibly TRBD1 for D (6 bases). Germline V gene sequence: CDR1 MDHEN, CDR2 SYDVKM. CDR3 length equals 15 residues. CDR3 protein: CVSSLGGSLYYGYTF. DNA for the CDR3: TGTGTCAGCAGTCTAGGGGGGAGCCTGTATTATGGCTACACCTTC.

The chain uses TRBV4-3 and TRBJ2-1, with 10 bases fitting TRBD2. V shed 11 bases, J shed 6 bases, and the junction held 10 bases outside the gene matches. Looked up from germline, CDR1 is LGHNA and CDR2 is YSLEER. This CDR3 is 14 amino acids long. Here the CDR3 reads CAGSQASGGNEQFF. The CDR3, as DNA: TGCGCCGGTAGCCAAGCTAGCGGGGGCAATGAGCAGTTCTTC.

Concerning this clonotype: A much bigger clone sits one base away, suggesting this may be a read error. CDR3 sequence (DNA): TGCAGCGTCACCTCCAGGGACCGGAATGAAAAACTGTTTTTT. This sequence encodes CSVTSRDRNEKLFF. The chain uses TRBV29-1 and TRBJ1-4, with TRBD1 as a possible D gene (5 bases). Germline CDR1 is SQVTM and CDR2 is ANQGSEA. There are 14 residues in the CDR3. V lost 6 bases and J 5 bases, leaving 16 bases between the germline ends.

This clonotype was counted a single time. A read error may be the cause here, since a much bigger clone is one base away. The V call is TRBV19, the J call TRBJ1-1; D remains ambiguous. CDR3 length equals 12 residues. The V end lost 7 bases, the J end lost 1 base, and 7 bases lay between the germline ends. The germline CDR1 and CDR2 sequences are LNHDA and SQIVND (reference sequence). The DNA for the CDR3 is TGTGCCAGTAAAGTCGGGAACACTGAAGCTTTCTTT. Translating gives CASKVGNTEAFF.

The chain is built from TRBV7-2 and TRBJ1-3; D is undetermined. The germline gives CDR1 SGHTA, CDR2 FQGNSA. Trimming pared 7 bases from V and 3 bases from J, leaving 13 bases between. The CDR3 is 14 amino acids. CDR3 DNA: TGTGCCAGCAACCCCACTCCCGGTGGAAACACCATATATTTT. Translation: CASNPTPGGNTIYF.

The V call is TRBV14, the J call TRBJ2-1; D is unclear. The CDR3 length is 16 residues. Trimming stripped 10 bases from V and 1 base from J, with 20 bases between. Germline loops: CDR1 SGHDN, CDR2 FVKESK. As DNA, the CDR3 is TGTGCCAAGAGCCAATATCGGAAGGTGTCCTACAATGAGCAGTTCTTC. This gives the protein CAKSQYRKVSYNEQFF.

This clonotype was recorded only once. A much larger clone sits a single nucleotide away, making a read error possible. This chain joins TRBV5-4 and TRBJ2-5; the match to TRBD1 covers 12 bases. Germline V lookup: CDR1 SGHNT, CDR2 YYREEE (reference sequence). J was trimmed by 5 bases and V by 4 bases; bases with no gene match: 12. The CDR3 totals 17 residues. CDR3: CASSRGQGAVLSETQYF. CDR3 bases: TGTGCCAGCAGCCGGGGACAGGGGGCGGTTCTTTCGGAGACCCAGTACTTC.

Regarding this clonotype: This may be a read error: a much more frequent sequence differs by one nucleotide. This rearrangement joins TRBV20-1 to TRBJ1-5; D call uncertain. Germline CDR1 is DFQATT and CDR2 is SNEGSKA (reference sequence). The CDR3 totals 14 residues. The V end lost 3 bases, the J end lost 7 bases, and 16 bases lay between the germline ends. The CDR3 reads CSASLGKEEQPQHF. In DNA, the CDR3 is TGCAGTGCTAGCCTGGGCAAGGAGGAACAGCCCCAGCATTTT.

As concerns this clonotype: One junction end does not reproduce the germline sequence, and a read error may be involved. V and J are TRBV29-1 and TRBJ2-3; no clear D gene. Germline V gene lookup returns CDR1 SQVTM and CDR2 ANQGSEA. The CDR3 extends over 12 amino acids. CDR3 nucleotide sequence: TGCAGCGTTGAAGAGAGGTGGGATACGCAGAATTTT. This translates into CSVEERWDTQNF.

The chain's CDR3 is CSALRVAGGQYF. CDR3 in DNA: TGCAGTGCCCTAAGGGTAGCTGGGGGCCAGTACTTC. This chain joins TRBV20-1 and TRBJ2-5; tentatively, D is TRBD1 or TRBD2 (5 bases each). This CDR3 region has 12 residues. CDR1 is DFQATT, CDR2 SNEGSKA, per germline (reference sequence). Trimming removed 6 bases at V and 10 bases at J, with 18 bases between.